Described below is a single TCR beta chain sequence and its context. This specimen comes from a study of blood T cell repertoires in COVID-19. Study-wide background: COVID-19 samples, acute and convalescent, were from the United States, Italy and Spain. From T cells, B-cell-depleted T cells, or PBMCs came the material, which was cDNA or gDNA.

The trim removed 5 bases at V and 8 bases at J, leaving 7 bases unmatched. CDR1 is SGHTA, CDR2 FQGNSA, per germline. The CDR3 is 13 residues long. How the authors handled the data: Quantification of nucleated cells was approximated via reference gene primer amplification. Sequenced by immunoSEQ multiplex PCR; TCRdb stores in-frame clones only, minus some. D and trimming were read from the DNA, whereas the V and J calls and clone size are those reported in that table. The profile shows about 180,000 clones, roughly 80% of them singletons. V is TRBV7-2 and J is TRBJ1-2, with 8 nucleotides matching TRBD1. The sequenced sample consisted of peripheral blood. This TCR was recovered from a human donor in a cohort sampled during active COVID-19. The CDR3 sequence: CASSLTGGEGYTF. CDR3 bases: TGTGCCAGCAGCCTTACAGGGGGTGAGGGCTACACCTTC.